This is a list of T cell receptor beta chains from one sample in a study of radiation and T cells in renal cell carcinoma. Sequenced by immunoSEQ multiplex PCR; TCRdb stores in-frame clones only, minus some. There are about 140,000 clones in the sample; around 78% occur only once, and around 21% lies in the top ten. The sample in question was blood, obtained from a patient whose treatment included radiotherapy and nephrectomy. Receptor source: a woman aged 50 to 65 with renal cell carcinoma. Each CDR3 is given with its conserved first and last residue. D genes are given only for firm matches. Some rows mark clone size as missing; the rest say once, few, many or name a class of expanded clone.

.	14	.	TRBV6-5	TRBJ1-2	TGTGCCAGCAGACCATCCGGGGTGTACTATGGCTACACCTTC	CASRPSGVYYGYTF
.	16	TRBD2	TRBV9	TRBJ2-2	TGTGCCAGCAGCGTAGGGACTAGCGAAAACACCGGGGAGCTGTTTTTT	CASSVGTSENTGELFF
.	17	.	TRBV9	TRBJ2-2	TGTGCCAGCAGCGTAGTTGGGGGGACGGGGAACCCCGGGGAGCTGTTTTTT	CASSVVGGTGNPGELFF
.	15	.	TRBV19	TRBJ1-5	TGTGCCAGTAGTATAGTTGCGGCAGCGTATCAGCCCCAGCATTTT	CASSIVAAAYQPQHF
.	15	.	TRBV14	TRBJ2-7	TGTGCCAGCAGCTTGGACAGTTCCTTTCTATACGAGCAGTACTTC	CASSLDSSFLYEQYF
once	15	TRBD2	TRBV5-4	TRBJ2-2	TGTGCCAGCACCAAACTAGCGGGGGGCACCGGGGAGCTGTTTTTT	CASTKLAGGTGELFF
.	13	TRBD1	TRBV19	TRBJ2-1	TGTGCCAGTAGTACCGACAGGGGAAATGAGCAGTTCTTC	CASSTDRGNEQFF
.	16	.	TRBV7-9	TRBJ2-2	TGTGCCACCGACCCCGACGGTTTGATTAACACCGGGGAGCTGTTTTTT	CATDPDGLINTGELFF
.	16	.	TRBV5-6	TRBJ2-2	TGTGCCAGCAGCACCCCGGGCGGAGGTGGGAGCGGGGAGCTGTTTTTT	CASSTPGGGGSGELFF
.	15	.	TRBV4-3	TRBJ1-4	TGCGCCAGCCTAGCGAGGGCCACAACTAATGAAAAACTGTTTTTT	CASLARATTNEKLFF
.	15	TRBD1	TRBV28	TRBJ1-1	TGTGCCAGCAGTTTACCGACAGGGACGGGCACTGAAGCTTTCTTT	CASSLPTGTGTEAFF
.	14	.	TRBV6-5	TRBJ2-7	TGTGCCAGCAGCCAAACAGGGTGGGGCTACGAGCAGTACTTC	CASSQTGWGYEQYF
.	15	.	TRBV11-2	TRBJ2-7	TGTGCCAGCAGCTTATTTCCAGGGCCTACCTACGAGCAGTACTTC	CASSLFPGPTYEQYF
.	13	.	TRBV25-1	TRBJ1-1	TGTGCCAGCAGTGCAGGGTGGAACACTGAAGCTTTCTTT	CASSAGWNTEAFF
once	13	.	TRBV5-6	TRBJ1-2	TGTGCCAGCAGCTTAGGGCAGGGGTTCGGCTACACCTTC	CASSLGQGFGYTF
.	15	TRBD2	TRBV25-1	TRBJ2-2	TGTGCCAGCAGCGATTGGGAGGGCAACACCGGGGAGCTGTTTTTT	CASSDWEGNTGELFF
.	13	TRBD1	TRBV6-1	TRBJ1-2	TGTGCCAGCAGTTCGGGACAGGGGAATGGCTACACCTTC	CASSSGQGNGYTF
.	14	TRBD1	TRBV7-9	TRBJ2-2	TGTGCCAGCAAGAACAGGGGGGTAATCGGGGAGCTGTTTTTT	CASKNRGVIGELFF
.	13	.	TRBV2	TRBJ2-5	TGTGCCAGCGAGGGCGCCCCGGGGGAGACCCAGTACTTC	CASEGAPGETQYF
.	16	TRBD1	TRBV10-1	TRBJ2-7	TGCGCCAGCAGTGAGCGATCGGACAGGGCTGCCTACGAGCAGTACTTC	CASSERSDRAAYEQYF
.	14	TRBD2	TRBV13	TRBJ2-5	TGTGCCAGCAGCCATCGGACTAGCCAAGAGACCCAGTACTTC	CASSHRTSQETQYF
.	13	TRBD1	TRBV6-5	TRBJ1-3	TGTGCCAGCAGGACAGGGGCTGGAAACACCATATATTTT	CASRTGAGNTIYF
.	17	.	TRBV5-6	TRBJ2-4	TGTGCCAGCAGCTACACCCCAGATTGGGAGGCAAGAAACATTCAGTACTTC	CASSYTPDWEARNIQYF
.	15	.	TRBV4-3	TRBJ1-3	TGCGCCAGCAGCCAAGAACAGGCAACTGGAAACACCATATATTTT	CASSQEQATGNTIYF
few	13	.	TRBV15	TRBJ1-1	TGTGCCACCAGCAGAGATCGACAGCCAGAAGCTTTCTTT	CATSRDRQPEAFF
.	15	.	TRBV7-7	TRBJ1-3	TGTGCTAGCAGCCCCAGGGGTTTACGTCGAAACACCATATATTTT	CASSPRGLRRNTIYF
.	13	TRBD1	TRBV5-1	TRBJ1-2	TGCGCCAGCAGCACCCAGACAGGGGCTGGCTACACCTTC	CASSTQTGAGYTF
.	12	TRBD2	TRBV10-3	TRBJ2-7	TGTGCCATCGCGGGACTATCCTACGAGCAGTACTTC	CAIAGLSYEQYF
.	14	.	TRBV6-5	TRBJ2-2	TGTGCCAGCAGGGGGGGAACGAACACCGGGGAGCTGTTTTTT	CASRGGTNTGELFF
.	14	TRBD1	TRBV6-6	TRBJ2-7	TGTGCCAGCAGGGGGACAGGGGTAACCTACGAGCAGTACTTC	CASRGTGVTYEQYF
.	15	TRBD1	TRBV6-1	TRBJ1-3	TGTGCCAGCAGTCCCCGACAGGGTCTGGGAAACACCATATATTTT	CASSPRQGLGNTIYF
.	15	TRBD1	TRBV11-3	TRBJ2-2	TGTGCCAGCAGCTCCCAGGGGGCGGACACCGGGGAGCTGTTTTTT	CASSSQGADTGELFF
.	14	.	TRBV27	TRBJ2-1	TGTGCCAGCGGACGGGACTACAGGGTCAATGAGCAGTTCTTC	CASGRDYRVNEQFF
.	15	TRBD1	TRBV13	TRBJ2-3	TGTGCCAGCAGCTCAGGGACAGGCCGCACAGATACGCAGTATTTT	CASSSGTGRTDTQYF
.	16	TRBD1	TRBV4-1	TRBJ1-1	TGCGCCAGCAGCCACCTGGGACAGGGGATGAACACTGAAGCTTTCTTT	CASSHLGQGMNTEAFF
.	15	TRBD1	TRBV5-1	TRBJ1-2	TGCGCCAGCAGCGTCGAGGGGCAGGGGGCGTCTGGCTACACCTTC	CASSVEGQGASGYTF
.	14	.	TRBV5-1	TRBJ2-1	TGCGCCAGCAGCTTGGGCACTGTAGGGGATGAGCAGTTCTTC	CASSLGTVGDEQFF
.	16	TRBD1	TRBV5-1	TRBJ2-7	TGCGCCAGCAGCTTAGAAGGGGGACAGGTGCCCTACGAGCAGTACTTC	CASSLEGGQVPYEQYF
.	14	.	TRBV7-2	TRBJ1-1	TGTGCCAGCAGCTTAGTCCGGGGATCCGCTGAAGCTTTCTTT	CASSLVRGSAEAFF
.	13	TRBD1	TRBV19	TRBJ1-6	TGTGCCAGTTGGGACAGTGATAATTCACCCCTCCACTTT	CASWDSDNSPLHF
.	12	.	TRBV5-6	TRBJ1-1	TGTGCCAGCAGGAGGGACGGGGAGAAAGCTTTCTTT	CASRRDGEKAFF
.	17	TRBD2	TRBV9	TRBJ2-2	TGTGCCAGCAGCGTAGTTGACGGGAGGGCCTATACCGGGGAGCTGTTTTTT	CASSVVDGRAYTGELFF
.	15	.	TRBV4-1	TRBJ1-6	TGCGCCAGCAGCCCTGGGGGACGGGGGAATTCACCCCTCCACTTT	CASSPGGRGNSPLHF
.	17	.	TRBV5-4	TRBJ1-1	TGTGCCAGCAGCTTGGCTTCCCGTCGCGCCCGAAACACTGAAGCTTTCTTT	CASSLASRRARNTEAFF
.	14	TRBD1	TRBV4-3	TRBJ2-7	TGCGCCAGCAGCCTAACAGGGGGCTCCTACGAGCAGTACTTC	CASSLTGGSYEQYF
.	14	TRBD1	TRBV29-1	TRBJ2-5	TGCAGCGTTGAGGGACAGGGGTCTTGGGAGACCCAGTACTTC	CSVEGQGSWETQYF
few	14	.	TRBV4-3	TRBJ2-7	TGCGCCAGCAGCCAAGAATGGGGGTCCTACGAGCAGTACTTC	CASSQEWGSYEQYF
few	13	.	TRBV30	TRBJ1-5	TGTGCCCTGGGGGGAGTTCCCAATCAGCCCCAGCATTTT	CALGGVPNQPQHF
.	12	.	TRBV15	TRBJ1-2	TGTGCCACCAGCAGAGATATGGACAGTTACACCTTC	CATSRDMDSYTF
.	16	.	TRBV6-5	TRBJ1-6	TGTGCCAGCAGTTACTCGGGCAGGGTCTATAATTCACCCCTCCACTTT	CASSYSGRVYNSPLHF
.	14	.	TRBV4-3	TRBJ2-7	TGCGCCAGCAGCCAAGGTATGGGGCGGTACGAGCAGTACTTC	CASSQGMGRYEQYF
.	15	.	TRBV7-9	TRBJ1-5	TGTGCCAGCAGCCTCAGTCCAGGGGATAATCAGCCCCAGCATTTT	CASSLSPGDNQPQHF
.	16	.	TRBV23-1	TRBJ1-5	TGCGCCAGCAGTCAATCGGGGGACTATAGCAATCAGCCCCAGCATTTT	CASSQSGDYSNQPQHF